One T cell receptor (beta chain) is described in this entry. Doses given second, at about 4 or about 12 weeks, were pooled. These data are taken from a study of T cell responses to AZD1222 COVID-19 vaccine. CDR3 length equals 15 residues. V lost 4 bases and J lost 8, with 19 bases in between. Germline V lookup: CDR1 SGHRS, CDR2 YFSETQ. Here immunoSEQ multiplex PCR was the method, and the copy in TCRdb shows in-frame clones only, minus some. The data hold fewer than 150,000 clones, with 85% to 90% observed a single time. This specimen consisted of peripheral blood, obtained 28 days after the second AZD1222 dose. This TCR came from an adult who received the AZD1222 COVID-19 vaccine. V gene TRBV5-1 combines with J gene TRBJ2-1; D is perhaps TRBD1 (7 bases). The chain's CDR3 is CASSPGGQGVDEQFF. CDR3 DNA sequence: TGCGCCAGCAGCCCTGGAGGGCAGGGGGTCGATGAGCAGTTCTTC.